This T cell receptor beta chain was recovered during a study of beta chain features in type 1 diabetes. Germline V gene data show CDR1 as SGHNT and CDR2 as YYREEE (reference sequence). Losses at the gene ends were 0 bases for V and 3 bases for J; bases not matched to a gene: 2. The CDR3 extends over 14 amino acids. Points from the study as a whole: TCRB CDR3 length was moderately but significantly reduced in all four CD4+ subsets of Type 1 diabetes patients. With patients and controls alike, PCR might favor shorter templates to an equal degree. It was not settled here whether HLA type affects TCRB rearrangement.

The authors reverse transcribed all of the isolated RNA, so sequencing captured expressed TCRB transcripts. Sequencing was performed with immunoSEQ multiplex PCR; in TCRdb, only in-frame clones are kept and a portion is missing. The sample includes around 280,000 clones, about 15% of them seen just once. This clone was counted a few times. The antigen is unknown. This sequence joins TRBV5-4 and TRBJ2-5, with 7 bases fitting TRBD1. The TCR was taken from a man aged 18 to 35 with type 1 diabetes. Sequencing was carried out using naive CD4+ T cells from blood. The CDR3 nucleotides read TGTGCCAGCAGCTTGGGGGGACAGAAAGAGACCCAGTACTTC. Translating it yields CASSLGGQKETQYF.